This T cell receptor (beta chain) was sequenced during a study of T cells of healthy individuals. The CDR3 runs 15 residues. V lost 6 bases to trimming and J lost 0 bases, with 15 bases between them. In germline, CDR1 is SQVTM, CDR2 ANQGSEA. Many counts were recorded for this clonotype. Using its own MiXCR run on the 5' RACE reads, TCRdb lists one record per CDR3 protein. The sample holds about 41,000 distinct CDR3 sequences, 4.5% seen once. The V call is TRBV29-1, the J call TRBJ2-1; possibly TRBD2 for D (5 bases). This sequence was found in a human donor in good health. CDR3 sequence: CSVPSPGSSYNEQFF. CDR3 nucleotide sequence: TGCAGCGTCCCGAGCCCTGGGAGCTCCTACAATGAGCAGTTCTTC.